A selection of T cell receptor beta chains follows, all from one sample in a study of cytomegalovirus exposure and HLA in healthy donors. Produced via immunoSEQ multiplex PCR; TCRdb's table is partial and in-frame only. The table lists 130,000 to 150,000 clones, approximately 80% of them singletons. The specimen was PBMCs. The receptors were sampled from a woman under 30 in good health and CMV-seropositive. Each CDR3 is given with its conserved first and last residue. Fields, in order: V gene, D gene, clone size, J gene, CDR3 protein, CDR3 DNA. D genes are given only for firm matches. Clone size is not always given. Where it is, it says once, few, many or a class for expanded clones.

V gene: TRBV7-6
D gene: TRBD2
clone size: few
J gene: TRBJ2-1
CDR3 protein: CASSPLSGGAGEQFF
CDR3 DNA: TGTGCCAGCAGCCCGCTCAGCGGGGGGGCAGGAGAGCAGTTCTTC

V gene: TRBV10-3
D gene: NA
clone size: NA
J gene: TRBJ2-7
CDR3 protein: CAISESATGLEQYF
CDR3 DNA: TGTGCCATCAGTGAGTCCGCGACAGGTCTCGAGCAGTACTTC

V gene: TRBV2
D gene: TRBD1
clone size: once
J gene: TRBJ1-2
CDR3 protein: CASSDDRGGYTF
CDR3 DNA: TGTGCCAGCAGCGACGACAGGGGTGGCTACACCTTC

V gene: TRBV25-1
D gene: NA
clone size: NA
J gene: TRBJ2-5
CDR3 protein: CASSESEGRGPYQETQYF
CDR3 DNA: TGTGCCAGCAGTGAATCGGAAGGGCGGGGGCCGTACCAAGAGACCCAGTACTTC

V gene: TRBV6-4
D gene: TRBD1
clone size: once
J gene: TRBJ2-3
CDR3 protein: CASSDPRDREGYF
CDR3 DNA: TGTGCCAGCAGTGACCCACGGGACAGGGAAGGGTATTTT

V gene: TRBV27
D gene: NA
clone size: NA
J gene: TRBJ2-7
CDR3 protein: CASSLSGTLLEQYF
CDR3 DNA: TGTGCCAGCAGTTTATCGGGGACACTACTGGAGCAGTACTTC

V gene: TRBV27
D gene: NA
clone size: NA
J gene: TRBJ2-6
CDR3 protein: CASSRTVTGANVLTF
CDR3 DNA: TGTGCCAGCAGCAGGACAGTGACCGGGGCCAACGTCCTGACTTTC

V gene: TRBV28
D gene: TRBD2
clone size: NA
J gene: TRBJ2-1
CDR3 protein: CASSPPSGGVAGGRNEQFF
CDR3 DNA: TGTGCCAGCAGTCCCCCGTCGGGGGGCGTAGCGGGGGGCCGGAATGAGCAGTTCTTC

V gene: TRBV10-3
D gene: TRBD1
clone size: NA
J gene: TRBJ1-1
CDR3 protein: CAISEAGQGNTEAFF
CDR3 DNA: TGTGCCATCAGTGAAGCGGGACAGGGGAACACTGAAGCTTTCTTT

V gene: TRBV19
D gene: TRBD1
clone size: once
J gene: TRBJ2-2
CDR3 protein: CASSRDRENTGELFF
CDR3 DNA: TGTGCCAGTAGTCGGGACAGGGAAAACACCGGGGAGCTGTTTTTT

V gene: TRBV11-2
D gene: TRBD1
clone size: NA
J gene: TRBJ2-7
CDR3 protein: CASSLVFDRVGFYEQYF
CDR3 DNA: TGTGCCAGCAGCTTAGTCTTCGACAGGGTTGGGTTTTACGAGCAGTACTTC

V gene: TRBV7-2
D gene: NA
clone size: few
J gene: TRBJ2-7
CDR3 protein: CASSLVNYEQYF
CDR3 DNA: TGTGCCAGCAGCTTAGTTAACTACGAGCAGTACTTC

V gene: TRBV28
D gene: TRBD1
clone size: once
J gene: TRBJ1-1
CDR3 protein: CASSSPQGASTEAFF
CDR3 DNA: TGTGCCAGCAGTTCCCCACAGGGGGCGAGCACTGAAGCTTTCTTT

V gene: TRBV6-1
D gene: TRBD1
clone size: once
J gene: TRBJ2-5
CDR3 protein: CASSELGTGGSTGTQYF
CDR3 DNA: TGTGCCAGCAGTGAACTTGGGACAGGCGGGTCGACAGGGACCCAGTACTTC

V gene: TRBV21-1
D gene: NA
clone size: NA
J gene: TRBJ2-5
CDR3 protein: CASSNPGKETQYF
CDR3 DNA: TGTGCCAGCAGCAATCCAGGGAAAGAGACCCAGTACTTC

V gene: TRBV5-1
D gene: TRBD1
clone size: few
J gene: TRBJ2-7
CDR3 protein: CASSSPRTGGYEQYF
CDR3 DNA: TGCGCCAGCAGCTCCCCCCGGACAGGGGGCTACGAGCAGTACTTC

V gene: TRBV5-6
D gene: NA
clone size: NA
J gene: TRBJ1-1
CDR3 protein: CASSPLQAGMNTEAFF
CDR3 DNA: TGTGCCAGCAGCCCACTCCAGGCAGGGATGAACACTGAAGCTTTCTTT

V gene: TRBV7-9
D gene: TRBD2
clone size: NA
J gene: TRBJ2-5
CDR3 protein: CASLQTSSLWGSQYF
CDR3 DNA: TGTGCCAGCCTACAGACTAGCAGCCTTTGGGGAAGCCAGTACTTC

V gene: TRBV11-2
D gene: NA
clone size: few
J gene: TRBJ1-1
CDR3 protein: CASSLGAYEAFF
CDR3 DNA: TGTGCCAGCAGCTTGGGGGCATATGAAGCTTTCTTT

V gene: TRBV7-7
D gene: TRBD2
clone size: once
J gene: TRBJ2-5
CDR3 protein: CASSPIAGGPGETQYF
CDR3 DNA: TGTGCCAGCAGCCCTATAGCGGGGGGGCCAGGAGAGACCCAGTACTTC

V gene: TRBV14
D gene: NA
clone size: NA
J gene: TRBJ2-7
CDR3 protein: CASSQTYYSYEQYF
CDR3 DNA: TGTGCCAGCAGCCAAACCTACTACTCCTACGAGCAGTACTTC

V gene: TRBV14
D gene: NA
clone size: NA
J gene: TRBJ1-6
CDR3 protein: CASSLGGGYYNSPLHF
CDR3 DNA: TGTGCCAGCAGCCTGGGCGGGGGTTACTATAATTCACCCCTCCACTTT

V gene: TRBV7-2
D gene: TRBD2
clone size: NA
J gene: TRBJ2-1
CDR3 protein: CASSLRPSGGMGDNEQFF
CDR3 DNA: TGTGCCAGCAGCTTACGCCCTAGCGGGGGTATGGGGGACAATGAGCAGTTCTTC

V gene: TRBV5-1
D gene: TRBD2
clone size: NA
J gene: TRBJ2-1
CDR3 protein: CASSPGLGSYNEQFF
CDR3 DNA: TGCGCCAGCAGCCCAGGACTAGGATCCTACAATGAGCAGTTCTTC

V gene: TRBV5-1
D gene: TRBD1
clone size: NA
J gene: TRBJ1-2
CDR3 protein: CASSLDRGQAYGYTF
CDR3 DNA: TGCGCCAGCAGCTTGGACAGGGGGCAGGCCTATGGCTACACCTTC

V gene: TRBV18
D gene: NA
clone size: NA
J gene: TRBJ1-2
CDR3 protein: CASSPWQDYYGYTF
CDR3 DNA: TGTGCCAGCTCACCATGGCAGGATTACTATGGCTACACCTTC

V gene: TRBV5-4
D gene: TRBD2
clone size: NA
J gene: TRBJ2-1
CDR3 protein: CASSLVDVMGGGANEQFF
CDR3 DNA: TGTGCCAGCAGCTTGGTTGACGTCATGGGCGGGGGGGCCAATGAGCAGTTCTTC

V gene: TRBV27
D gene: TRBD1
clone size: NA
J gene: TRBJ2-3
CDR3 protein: CASSLSPPNTGQGAVDTQYF
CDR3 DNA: TGTGCCAGCAGTTTAAGCCCTCCAAATACCGGACAGGGGGCGGTAGATACGCAGTATTTT

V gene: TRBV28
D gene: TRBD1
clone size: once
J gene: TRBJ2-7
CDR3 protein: CASSLKGQGASWSSYEQYF
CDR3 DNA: TGTGCCAGCAGTTTAAAGGGACAGGGGGCATCTTGGAGCTCCTACGAGCAGTACTTC

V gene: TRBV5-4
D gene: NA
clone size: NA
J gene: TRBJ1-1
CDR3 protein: CASTLGRNTEAFF
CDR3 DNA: TGTGCCAGCACCCTCGGGAGAAACACTGAAGCTTTCTTT

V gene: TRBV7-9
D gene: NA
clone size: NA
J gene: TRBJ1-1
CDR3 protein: CSSSLNTEAFF
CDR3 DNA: TGTTCCAGCAGCCTTAACACTGAAGCTTTCTTT

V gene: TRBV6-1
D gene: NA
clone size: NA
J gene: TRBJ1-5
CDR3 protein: CASSEQGRTPAYQPQHF
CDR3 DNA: TGTGCCAGCAGTGAACAAGGCCGGACACCCGCGTATCAGCCCCAGCATTTT

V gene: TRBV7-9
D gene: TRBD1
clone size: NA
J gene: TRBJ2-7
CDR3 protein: CASNPRGTGEQYF
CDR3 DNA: TGTGCCAGCAACCCAAGAGGGACAGGGGAGCAGTACTTC

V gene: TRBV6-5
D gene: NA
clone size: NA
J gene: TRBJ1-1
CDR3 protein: CASSEGWANTEAFF
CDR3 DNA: TGTGCCAGCAGTGAAGGTTGGGCGAACACTGAAGCTTTCTTT

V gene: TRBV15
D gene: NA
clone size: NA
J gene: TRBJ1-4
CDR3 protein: CATSRELTNEKLFF
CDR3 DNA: TGTGCCACCAGCAGAGAACTAACTAATGAAAAACTGTTTTTT

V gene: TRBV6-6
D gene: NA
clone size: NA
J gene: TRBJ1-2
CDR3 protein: CASSYSLANGYTF
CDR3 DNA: TGTGCCAGCAGTTACTCATTAGCTAATGGCTACACCTTC

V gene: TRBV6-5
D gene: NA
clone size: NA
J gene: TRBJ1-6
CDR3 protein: CASSSGEENSPLHF
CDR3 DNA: TGTGCCAGCAGCTCGGGGGAGGAAAATTCACCCCTCCACTTT

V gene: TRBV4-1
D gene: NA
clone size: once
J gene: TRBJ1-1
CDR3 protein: CASSQSIWDSGGAFF
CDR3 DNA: TGCGCCAGCAGCCAGAGCATATGGGACTCGGGCGGGGCTTTCTTT

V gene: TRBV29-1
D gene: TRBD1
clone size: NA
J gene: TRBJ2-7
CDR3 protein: CSVEVGQGPYEQYF
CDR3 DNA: TGCAGCGTTGAGGTGGGACAGGGTCCGTACGAGCAGTACTTC

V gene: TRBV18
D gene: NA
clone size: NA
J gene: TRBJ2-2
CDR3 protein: CASSPPGSGELFF
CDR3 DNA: TGTGCCAGCTCACCGCCCGGGTCCGGGGAGCTGTTTTTT